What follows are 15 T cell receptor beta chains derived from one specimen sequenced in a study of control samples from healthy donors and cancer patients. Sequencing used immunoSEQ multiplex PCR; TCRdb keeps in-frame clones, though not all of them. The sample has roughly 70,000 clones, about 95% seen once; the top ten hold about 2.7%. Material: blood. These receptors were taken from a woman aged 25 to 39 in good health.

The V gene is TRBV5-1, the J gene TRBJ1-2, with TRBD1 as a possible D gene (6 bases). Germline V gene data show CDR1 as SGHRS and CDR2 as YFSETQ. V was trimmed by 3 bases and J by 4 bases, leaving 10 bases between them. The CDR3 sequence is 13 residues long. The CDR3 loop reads CASSSTGIYGYTF. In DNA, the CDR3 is TGCGCCAGCAGCTCCACAGGGATCTATGGCTACACCTTC.

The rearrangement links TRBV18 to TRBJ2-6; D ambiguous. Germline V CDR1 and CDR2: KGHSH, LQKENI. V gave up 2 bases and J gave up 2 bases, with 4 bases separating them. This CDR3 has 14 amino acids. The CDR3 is CASSPDTGANVLTF. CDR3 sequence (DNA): TGTGCCAGCTCACCAGACACTGGGGCCAACGTCCTGACTTTC.

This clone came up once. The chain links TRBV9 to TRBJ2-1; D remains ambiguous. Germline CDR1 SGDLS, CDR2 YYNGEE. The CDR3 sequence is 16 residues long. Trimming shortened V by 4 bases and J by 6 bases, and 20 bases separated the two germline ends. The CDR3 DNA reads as TGTGCCAGCAGCTTCGCCCCCGTTAGTCAGATCAATGAGCAGTTCTTC. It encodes CASSFAPVSQINEQFF.

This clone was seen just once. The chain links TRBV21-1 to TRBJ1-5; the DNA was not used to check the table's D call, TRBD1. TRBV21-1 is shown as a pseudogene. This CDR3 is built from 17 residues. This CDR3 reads CASSKQTRDSLNQPQHF. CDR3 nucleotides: TGTGCCAGCAGCAAACAGACCCGGGACAGTCTTAATCAGCCCCAGCATTTT.

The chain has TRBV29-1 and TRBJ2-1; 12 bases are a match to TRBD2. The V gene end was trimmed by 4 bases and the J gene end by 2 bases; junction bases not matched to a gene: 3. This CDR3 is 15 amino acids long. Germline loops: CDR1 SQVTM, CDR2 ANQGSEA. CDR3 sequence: CSVVRLAGAYNEQFF. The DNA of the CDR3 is TGCAGCGTTGTTCGACTAGCGGGGGCCTACAATGAGCAGTTCTTC.

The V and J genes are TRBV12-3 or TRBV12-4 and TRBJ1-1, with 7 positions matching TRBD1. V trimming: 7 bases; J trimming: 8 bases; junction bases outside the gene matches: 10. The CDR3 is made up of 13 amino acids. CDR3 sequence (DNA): TGTGCCAGCATTGCGACAGGGACTTTCGAAGCTTTCTTT. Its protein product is CASIATGTFEAFF.

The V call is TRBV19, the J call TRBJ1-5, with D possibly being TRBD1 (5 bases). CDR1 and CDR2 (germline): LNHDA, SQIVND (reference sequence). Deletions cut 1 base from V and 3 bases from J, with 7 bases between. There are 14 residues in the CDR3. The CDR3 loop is CASSIAGDNQPQHF. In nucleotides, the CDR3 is TGTGCCAGTAGTATAGCGGGGGACAATCAGCCCCAGCATTTT.

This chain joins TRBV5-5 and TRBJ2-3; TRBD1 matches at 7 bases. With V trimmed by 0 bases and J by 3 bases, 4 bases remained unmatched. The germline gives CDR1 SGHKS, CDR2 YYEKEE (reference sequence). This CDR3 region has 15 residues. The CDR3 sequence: CASSLGQGSTDTQYF. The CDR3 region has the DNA TGTGCCAGCAGCTTGGGACAGGGAAGTACAGATACGCAGTATTTT. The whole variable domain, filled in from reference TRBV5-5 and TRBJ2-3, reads DAGVTQSPTHLIKTRGQQVTLRCSPISGHKSVSWYQQVLGQGPQFIFQYYEKEERGRGNFPDRFSARQFPNYSSELNVNALLLGDSALYLCASSLGQGSTDTQYFGPGTRLTVL.

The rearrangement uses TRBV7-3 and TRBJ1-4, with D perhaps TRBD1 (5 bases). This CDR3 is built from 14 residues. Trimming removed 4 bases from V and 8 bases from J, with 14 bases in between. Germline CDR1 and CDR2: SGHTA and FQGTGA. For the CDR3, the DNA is TGTGCCAGCAGCTCCGGGGGAGTAAGCGAAAAACTGTTTTTT. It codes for CASSSGGVSEKLFF.

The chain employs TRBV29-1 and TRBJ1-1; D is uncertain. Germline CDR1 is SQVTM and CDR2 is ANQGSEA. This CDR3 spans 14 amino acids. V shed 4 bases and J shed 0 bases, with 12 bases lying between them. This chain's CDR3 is CSVVLRAVNTEAFF. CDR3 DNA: TGCAGCGTTGTTCTTCGGGCGGTGAACACTGAAGCTTTCTTT.

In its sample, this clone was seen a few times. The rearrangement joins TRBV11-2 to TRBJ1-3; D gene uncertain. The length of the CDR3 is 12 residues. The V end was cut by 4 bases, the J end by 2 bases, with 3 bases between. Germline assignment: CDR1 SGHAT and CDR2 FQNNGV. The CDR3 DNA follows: TGTGCCAGCAGCTCAACTGGAAACACCATATATTTT. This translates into CASSSTGNTIYF.

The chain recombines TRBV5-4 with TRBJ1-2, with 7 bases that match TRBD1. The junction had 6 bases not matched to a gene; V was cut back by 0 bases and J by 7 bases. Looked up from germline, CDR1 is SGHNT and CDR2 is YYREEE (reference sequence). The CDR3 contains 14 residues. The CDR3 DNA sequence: TGTGCCAGCAGCTTGGTTAGACAGGGAGGTGGCTACACCTTC. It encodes CASSLVRQGGGYTF.

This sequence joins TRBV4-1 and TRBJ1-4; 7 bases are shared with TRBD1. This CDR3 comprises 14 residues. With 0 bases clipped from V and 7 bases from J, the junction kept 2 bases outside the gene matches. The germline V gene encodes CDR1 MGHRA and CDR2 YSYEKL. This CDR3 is CASSQERGPEKLFF. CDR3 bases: TGCGCCAGCAGCCAAGAGAGGGGGCCTGAAAAACTGTTTTTT.

The CDR3 is CASGLAYQRTAHYTQYF. The CDR3, as DNA: TGTGCTAGTGGTTTGGCCTACCAACGGACAGCGCACTATACGCAGTATTTT. The chain has TRBV12-5 and TRBJ2-3, with a possible D match to TRBD1 (6 bases). This CDR3 has 17 residues. Trimming removed 1 base at V and 7 bases at J, with 21 bases between. Germline-derived CDR1 and CDR2 are LGHNT and FRNRAP.

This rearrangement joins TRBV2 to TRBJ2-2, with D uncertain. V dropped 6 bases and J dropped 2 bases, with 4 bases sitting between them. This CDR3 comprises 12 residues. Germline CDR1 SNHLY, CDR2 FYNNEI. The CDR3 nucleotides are TGTGCCAGCAGATTTAACACCGGGGAGCTGTTTTTT. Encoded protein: CASRFNTGELFF. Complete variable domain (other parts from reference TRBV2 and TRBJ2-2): EPEVTQTPSHQVTQMGQEVILRCVPISNHLYFYWYRQILGQKVEFLVSFYNNEISEKSEIFDDQFSVERPDGSNFTLKIRSTKLEDSAMYFCASRFNTGELFFGEGSRLTVL.